Following are 31 T cell receptor beta chains from one sample sequenced in a study of healthy donors' naive CD4 and CD8 T cells. TCR libraries were built from 450 to 650 ng of total RNA by linear amplification. Each CDR3 protein is one row after TCRdb ran MiXCR on the reads. The table lists 150,000 to 200,000 distinct CDR3 sequences, 65% to 80% of them singletons. Sequencing was carried out using naive CD4+ and CD8+ T cells sorted from blood, pooled from several donors. The receptor set was obtained from a pool of human donors in good health; the sample pools cells from several healthy donors.

On this clonotype: Just one base apart from a much larger clone, this may be a read error. The chain has TRBV4-3 and TRBJ1-3; a possible D gene is TRBD1 (6 bases). The ends were cut back, 4 bases at V and 0 bases at J, with 25 bases in the middle. The CDR3 has 20 amino acids. Germline CDR1 LGHNA, CDR2 YSLEER. The CDR3 bases are TGCGCCAGCAGCCTACGCGGGACACTGCTTCAACCCAGCTCTGGAAACACCATATATTTT. Protein product: CASSLRGTLLQPSSGNTIYF.

The chain is built from TRBV19 and TRBJ1-2; D is possibly TRBD1 (6 bases). The CDR3 spans 14 residues. Deletions cut 7 bases from V and 1 base from J, with 13 bases between. From germline, CDR1 is LNHDA and CDR2 SQIVND (reference sequence). Written as DNA, the CDR3 is TGTGCCAGTACCCGGGACATAAATAACTATGGCTACACCTTC. It yields the protein CASTRDINNYGYTF.

The chain combines TRBV29-1 with TRBJ2-7; D gene uncertain. CDR1 SQVTM and CDR2 ANQGSEA come from the germline V gene. V was shortened by 0 bases and J by 4 bases, with 13 bases between the two germline ends. The CDR3 is made up of 14 amino acids. CDR3 amino acids: CSVEEDGSRYEQYF. In DNA form, the CDR3 reads TGCAGCGTTGAAGAAGATGGCAGTCGTTACGAGCAGTACTTC.

This sequence joins TRBV29-1 and TRBJ1-2; tentatively, D is TRBD1 (6 bases). The CDR3 spans 14 residues. CDR1 and CDR2 (germline): SQVTM, ANQGSEA. V dropped 4 bases and J dropped 6 bases, with 18 bases sitting between them. Here the CDR3 reads CSVGRAGQGNGYTF. The CDR3 region has the DNA TGCAGCGTTGGAAGGGCGGGGCAGGGGAATGGCTACACCTTC. Variable domain in full (rest from reference TRBV29-1 and TRBJ1-2): SAVISQKPSRDICQRGTSLTIQCQVDSQVTMMFWYRQQPGQSLTLIATANQGSEATYESGFVIDKFPISRPNLTFSTLTVSNMSPEDSSIYLCSVGRAGQGNGYTFGSGTRLTVV.

This clonotype was seen just once. V gene TRBV5-4 combines with J gene TRBJ2-3; perhaps D is TRBD1 or TRBD2 (5 bases each). The CDR3 extends over 15 amino acids. V was pared by 0 bases and J by 2 bases, with 10 bases between. CDR1 and CDR2 from the germline V gene are SGHNT and YYREEE (reference sequence). CDR3 nucleotide sequence: TGTGCCAGCAGCTTGGGGGATGGGACCACAGATACGCAGTATTTT. This encodes CASSLGDGTTDTQYF.

The chain links TRBV7-8 to TRBJ2-5; TRBD2 matches at 11 bases. J lost 3 bases, V lost 5 bases, and 8 bases had no gene match. Looked up from germline, CDR1 is SGHVS and CDR2 is FQNEAQ. The CDR3 spans 16 residues. The CDR3 reads CASSALAGVSEETQYF. The CDR3 coding sequence is TGTGCCAGCAGCGCACTAGCGGGAGTCTCGGAAGAGACCCAGTACTTC. Supplemented by reference TRBV7-8 and TRBJ2-5, the full variable domain reads GAGVSQSPRYKVAKRGQDVALRCDPISGHVSLFWYQQALGQGPEFLTYFQNEAQLDKSGLPSDRFFAERPEGSVSTLKIQRTQQEDSAVYLCASSALAGVSEETQYFGPGTRLLVL.

This clonotype occurred a few times. The chain employs TRBV2 and TRBJ2-7, with 9 bases fitting TRBD2. V was pared by 6 bases and J by 3 bases, with 9 bases of the junction left unmatched. Germline lookup yields CDR1 SNHLY and CDR2 FYNNEI. The CDR3 contains 15 residues. The CDR3 sequence is CASSSSGKRSYEQYF. CDR3 in DNA: TGTGCCAGCAGCTCTAGCGGGAAGCGCAGCTACGAGCAGTACTTC. The full variable domain, completed using reference TRBV2 and TRBJ2-7, is EPEVTQTPSHQVTQMGQEVILRCVPISNHLYFYWYRQILGQKVEFLVSFYNNEISEKSEIFDDQFSVERPDGSNFTLKIRSTKLEDSAMYFCASSSSGKRSYEQYFGPGTRLTVT.

This clonotype has just one count. The chain joins TRBV7-2 to TRBJ2-3; 7 nucleotides agree with TRBD2. V was clipped by 7 bases and J by 5 bases; unmatched bases: 6. The CDR3 totals 13 residues. The germline CDR1 and CDR2 sequences are SGHTA and FQGNSA. The CDR3 loop reads CASNILAVDTQYF. In DNA, the CDR3 is TGTGCCAGCAATATCCTAGCGGTAGATACGCAGTATTTT. Variable domain in full (rest from reference TRBV7-2 and TRBJ2-3): GAGVSQSPSNKVTEKGKDVELRCDPISGHTALYWYRQSLGQGLEFLIYFQGNSAPDKSGLPSDRFSAERTGGSVSTLTIQRTQQEDSAVYLCASNILAVDTQYFGPGTRLTVL.

The rearrangement links TRBV6-6 to TRBJ2-7; the match to TRBD2 covers 9 bases. The CDR3 has 15 amino acids. The V gene's germline CDR1 is MNHNY and CDR2 SVGAGI (reference sequence). Unmatched junction bases numbered 4, after V lost 0 bases and J lost 4 bases. CDR3 residues: CASSYSTSGLYEQYF. The DNA of the CDR3 is TGTGCCAGCAGTTACTCGACTAGCGGATTGTACGAGCAGTACTTC.

The chain couples TRBV27 to TRBJ2-2; D is uncertain. The CDR3 sequence is 20 residues long. From germline, CDR1 is MNHEY and CDR2 SMNVEV (reference sequence). Trimming pared 4 bases from V and 6 bases from J, leaving 30 bases between. The CDR3 DNA reads as TGTGCCAGCAGTTCCATATATAGGGCCACTCCCCGAATCGGCCCCGGGGAGCTGTTTTTT. It is translated as CASSSIYRATPRIGPGELFF.

In its sample, this clonotype was seen a few times. This chain uses TRBV27 with TRBJ2-7; 8 positions match TRBD1. J was trimmed by 2 bases and V by 11 bases; bases with no gene match: 2. The CDR3 is made up of 11 amino acids. Germline V gene sequence: CDR1 MNHEY, CDR2 SMNVEV (reference sequence). CDR3 nucleotide sequence: TGTGCCGCCAGGGGGCCCTACGAGCAGTACTTC. It codes for CAARGPYEQYF.

This rearrangement joins TRBV19 to TRBJ2-7; tentatively, D is TRBD1 (6 bases). CDR1 is LNHDA, CDR2 SQIVND, per germline (reference sequence). Trimming removed 3 bases at V and 4 bases at J, with 10 bases between. CDR3 length equals 13 residues. This CDR3 is CASSMVRGYEQYF. The CDR3, as DNA: TGTGCCAGTAGTATGGTCAGGGGATACGAGCAGTACTTC.

The chain links TRBV20-1 to TRBJ2-4, with a possible D match to TRBD1 (6 bases). Germline loops: CDR1 DFQATT, CDR2 SNEGSKA (reference sequence). CDR3 size: 14 residues. V was shortened by 2 bases and J by 8 bases, with 16 bases between the two germline ends. CDR3 coding DNA: TGCAGTGCTAGATACACAGGGTATGGTTACATTCAGTACTTC. Translated: CSARYTGYGYIQYF.

This clonotype has a single count. The chain recombines TRBV18 with TRBJ2-1; weak D call: TRBD1 (6 bases). The CDR3 loop spans 14 amino acids. Germline V gene lookup returns CDR1 KGHSH and CDR2 LQKENI. Trimming pared 5 bases from V and 5 bases from J, leaving 13 bases between. CDR3 amino acids: CASSAGQLNNEQFF. The CDR3 DNA follows: TGTGCCAGCTCAGCCGGACAGTTGAACAATGAGCAGTTCTTC. Based on the CDR3 plus reference TRBV18 and TRBJ2-1, the full variable domain is NAGVMQNPRHLVRRRGQEARLRCSPMKGHSHVYWYRQLPEEGLKFMVYLQKENIIDESGMPKERFSAEFPKEGPSILRIQQVVRGDSAAYFCASSAGQLNNEQFFGPGTRLTVL.

This chain links TRBV20-1 with TRBJ1-2; no clear D gene. Trimming cost V 0 bases and J 6 bases, with 17 bases left between them. Germline lookup yields CDR1 DFQATT and CDR2 SNEGSKA (reference sequence). The CDR3 loop spans 15 amino acids. In DNA form, the CDR3 reads TGCAGTGCTAGAGAGACCTCCGGGGTGGAGGATGGCTACACCTTC. It encodes CSARETSGVEDGYTF.

This chain links TRBV5-4 with TRBJ2-1; no clear D gene. V lost 5 bases and J lost 9, with 15 bases in between. Germline-derived CDR1 and CDR2 are SGHNT and YYREEE (reference sequence). The CDR3 is made up of 13 amino acids. CDR3 DNA sequence: TGTGCCAGCAGTCTAATCGTGGAAGGTGAGCAGTTCTTC. Amino acid sequence: CASSLIVEGEQFF.

The J gene is TRBJ1-4, the V gene TRBV27, with D unresolved. Between the trimmed V and J ends, which lost 1 base and 4 bases, there was a span of 7 bases. Germline CDR1 MNHEY, CDR2 SMNVEV (reference sequence). This CDR3 has 14 residues. The CDR3 DNA follows: TGTGCCAGCAGTTTATGGTTCAGTAATGAAAAACTGTTTTTT. Translation gives CASSLWFSNEKLFF.

This chain's CDR3 is CASSQGSGSYEQYF. CDR3 sequence (DNA): TGTGCCAGCAGCCAGGGTTCCGGCTCCTACGAGCAGTACTTC. The chain recombines TRBV6-5 with TRBJ2-7, with a possible D match to TRBD1 (5 bases). The germline V gene has CDR1 MNHEY and CDR2 SVGAGI. The CDR3 is 14 amino acids. The V gene lost 6 bases and the J gene lost 0 bases, with 12 bases spanning the gap.

There are a few counts of this clonotype. The chain couples TRBV29-1 to TRBJ1-1; 8 bases are shared with TRBD1. The CDR3 covers 13 residues. J lost 7 bases, V lost 4 bases, and 8 bases had no gene match. Germline lookup yields CDR1 SQVTM and CDR2 ANQGSEA. CDR3: CSVVGRGPNEAFF. CDR3 bases: TGCAGCGTTGTAGGCAGGGGGCCGAATGAAGCTTTCTTT. The full variable domain, rest sourced from reference TRBV29-1 and TRBJ1-1, is SAVISQKPSRDICQRGTSLTIQCQVDSQVTMMFWYRQQPGQSLTLIATANQGSEATYESGFVIDKFPISRPNLTFSTLTVSNMSPEDSSIYLCSVVGRGPNEAFFGQGTRLTVV.

The V gene is TRBV20-1, the J gene TRBJ2-5; the D gene is possibly TRBD2 (5 bases). Germline V gene lookup returns CDR1 DFQATT and CDR2 SNEGSKA (reference sequence). The V end lost 0 bases, the J end lost 5 bases, and 16 bases lay between the germline ends. The CDR3 runs to 15 residues. CDR3 in DNA: TGCAGTGCTAGAGATAACGGGATTAGGGCGGAGACCCAGTACTTC. Protein sequence: CSARDNGIRAETQYF.

This chain joins TRBV27 and TRBJ2-7, with D possibly being TRBD1 (6 bases). CDR1 MNHEY and CDR2 SMNVEV come from the germline V gene (reference sequence). V dropped 2 bases and J dropped 5 bases, with 13 bases sitting between them. The CDR3 covers 14 residues. Here the CDR3 reads CASSLTRGQNEQYF. The CDR3 region has the DNA TGTGCCAGCAGTTTAACCAGGGGCCAAAACGAGCAGTACTTC.

The chain has TRBV5-6 and TRBJ1-2; D ambiguous. This CDR3 region has 12 residues. Per the germline V gene, CDR1 is SGHDT and CDR2 is YYEEEE. Trimming left V 5 bases short and J 4 bases short, with 9 bases between. The CDR3 here is CASRGQTYGYTF. Here the CDR3 DNA reads TGTGCCAGCAGGGGTCAGACCTATGGCTACACCTTC.

This sequence joins TRBV11-2 and TRBJ2-1; TRBD2 is a possible D gene (6 bases). The CDR3 is made up of 17 amino acids. Deletions cut 3 bases from V and 3 bases from J, with 18 bases between. Germline V gene sequence: CDR1 SGHAT, CDR2 FQNNGV. CDR3 amino acids: CASSLTIAALGYNEQFF. The CDR3 bases are TGTGCCAGCAGCTTGACAATAGCGGCCCTGGGCTACAATGAGCAGTTCTTC.

The genes are TRBV5-4 and TRBJ2-1; possibly TRBD2 for D (6 bases). The CDR3 covers 13 residues. Germline V gene sequence: CDR1 SGHNT, CDR2 YYREEE (reference sequence). Trimming cost V 4 bases and J 4 bases, with 9 bases left between them. DNA of the CDR3: TGTGCCAGCAGCCCCGCGGGGTACAATGAGCAGTTCTTC. Its translation is CASSPAGYNEQFF.

This chain uses TRBV6-5 with TRBJ1-1; D not resolved. Trimming took off 2 bases at V and 0 bases at J, with 7 bases between the two ends. The CDR3 has 14 residues. Germline CDR1 MNHEY, CDR2 SVGAGI. The CDR3 region has the DNA TGTGCCAGCAGTTACGGACCGATGAACACTGAAGCTTTCTTT. It specifies CASSYGPMNTEAFF.

This clonotype occurred a few times. The chain combines TRBV5-1 with TRBJ2-1, with TRBD2 as a possible D gene (5 bases). This CDR3 is 13 amino acids long. Trimming left V 0 bases short and J 10 bases short, with 11 bases between. Per germline, CDR1 SGHRS and CDR2 YFSETQ. The CDR3: CASSLENSGEQFF. Here the CDR3 DNA reads TGCGCCAGCAGCTTGGAGAACAGCGGCGAGCAGTTCTTC.

The rearrangement uses TRBV19 and TRBJ2-1; the D gene is possibly TRBD2 (5 bases). The CDR3 runs to 15 residues. Per germline, CDR1 LNHDA and CDR2 SQIVND (reference sequence). The ends were cut back, 3 bases at V and 8 bases at J, with 17 bases in the middle. The CDR3 is CASSMPGSGADEQFF. The CDR3 nucleotides are TGTGCCAGTAGTATGCCGGGATCCGGAGCAGATGAGCAGTTCTTC.

The genes are TRBV27 and TRBJ2-3; D remains unclear. The length of the CDR3 is 11 residues. Trimming removed 5 bases from V and 6 bases from J, with 6 bases in between. Germline CDR1 and CDR2: MNHEY and SMNVEV (reference sequence). The CDR3, as DNA: TGTGCCAGCAGTCGACGTGATACGCAGTATTTT. This sequence encodes CASSRRDTQYF.

CDR3 in DNA: TGTGCCAGCAGCCCCGGACAAGCCCCGCACATATACGAGCAGTACTTC. Residues: CASSPGQAPHIYEQYF. The rearrangement joins TRBV5-6 to TRBJ2-7; weak D call: TRBD1 (5 bases). Germline V gene sequence: CDR1 SGHDT, CDR2 YYEEEE. The CDR3 is made up of 16 amino acids. The V gene lost 4 bases and the J gene lost 4 bases, with 21 bases spanning the gap.

The chain uses TRBV5-1 and TRBJ2-1; 9 bases align to TRBD1. The CDR3 sequence is 15 residues long. From germline, CDR1 is SGHRS and CDR2 YFSETQ. V lost 4 bases and J lost 7; bases outside the gene matches: 9. The CDR3 nucleotides are TGCGCCAGCAGCGCAGATTGGGACAGGGCTAATGAGCAGTTCTTC. Protein product: CASSADWDRANEQFF.

The V call is TRBV6-5, the J call TRBJ2-7; 13 bases fit TRBD2. Trimming took 5 bases from V and 2 from J; bases not matched to a gene: 9. The CDR3 sequence is 17 residues long. In germline, CDR1 is MNHEY, CDR2 SVGAGI. The CDR3 sequence is CASSPAPTSGRAYEQYV. The CDR3 DNA reads TGTGCCAGCAGTCCCGCTCCAACTAGCGGGAGGGCCTACGAGCAGTACGTC.